Listed below are T cell receptor beta chains from one sample, sequenced in a study of blood T cell repertoires in COVID-19. Profiling relied on immunoSEQ multiplex PCR, and the TCRdb table lists in-frame clones only, not all of them. This table holds 170,000 or so clones, 85% to 90% found once. Specimen: peripheral blood. The receptor set was obtained from a woman aged 70-85 years with COVID-19, enrolled during active disease. The CDR3 runs from the conserved cysteine through the conserved F or W. D genes are given only for firm matches. Not all rows give a size; the values are once, few, many and, for expanded clones, a class.

D gene: TRBD1; V gene: TRBV18; J gene: TRBJ2-5; clone size: NA; CDR3 DNA: TGTGCCAGCTCAGCCGAGAAGGGGGCCCAAGAGACCCAGTACTTC; CDR3 protein: CASSAEKGAQETQYF
D gene: NA; V gene: TRBV5-1; J gene: TRBJ1-5; clone size: NA; CDR3 DNA: TGCGCCAGCAGCTTACAGGGCGGCCATCAGCCCCAGCATTTT; CDR3 protein: CASSLQGGHQPQHF
D gene: TRBD1; V gene: TRBV28; J gene: TRBJ1-4; clone size: NA; CDR3 DNA: TGTGCCAGCAGTACCAGACAGGGGGCTTCTGGTGAAAAACTGTTTTTT; CDR3 protein: CASSTRQGASGEKLFF
D gene: TRBD1; V gene: TRBV30; J gene: TRBJ1-2; clone size: NA; CDR3 DNA: TGTGCCTGGGCTGCGGACAGGGGGAACTATGGCTACACCTTC; CDR3 protein: CAWAADRGNYGYTF
D gene: TRBD1; V gene: TRBV11-1; J gene: TRBJ1-2; clone size: NA; CDR3 DNA: TGTGCCAGCAGCTACGGGACAGGGAACTATGGCTACACCTTC; CDR3 protein: CASSYGTGNYGYTF
D gene: TRBD1; V gene: TRBV14; J gene: TRBJ2-7; clone size: NA; CDR3 DNA: TGTGCCAGCAGCCAAGGGAGGACAGGGTATACTGACGAGCAGTACTTC; CDR3 protein: CASSQGRTGYTDEQYF
D gene: NA; V gene: TRBV30; J gene: TRBJ1-5; clone size: NA; CDR3 DNA: TGTGCCTGCAGAACATCCAATCAGCCCCAGCATTTT; CDR3 protein: CACRTSNQPQHF
D gene: TRBD2; V gene: TRBV5-4; J gene: TRBJ2-1; clone size: NA; CDR3 DNA: TGTGCCAGCAGCTCCTCAAGCGGGAGGGCCAACAATGAGCAGTTCTTC; CDR3 protein: CASSSSSGRANNEQFF
D gene: NA; V gene: TRBV19; J gene: TRBJ1-1; clone size: NA; CDR3 DNA: TGTGCCAGTAGTACTAGGTCTGAAGCTTTCTTT; CDR3 protein: CASSTRSEAFF
D gene: TRBD1; V gene: TRBV3-1/TRBV3-2; J gene: TRBJ1-4; clone size: NA; CDR3 DNA: TGTGCCAGCAGCCCTCGAAGACAGGGGAATGAAAAACTGTTTTTT; CDR3 protein: CASSPRRQGNEKLFF
D gene: NA; V gene: TRBV5-4; J gene: TRBJ2-7; clone size: NA; CDR3 DNA: TGTGCCAGCAGCTCAAGGACAGACGAGCAGTACTTC; CDR3 protein: CASSSRTDEQYF
D gene: NA; V gene: TRBV7-2; J gene: TRBJ1-1; clone size: NA; CDR3 DNA: TGTGCCAGCAGCCTCTACCGCCAGACAGGTGAAGCTTTCTTT; CDR3 protein: CASSLYRQTGEAFF
D gene: TRBD2; V gene: TRBV28; J gene: TRBJ2-7; clone size: NA; CDR3 DNA: TGTGCCAGCAGCCCCGGACTAGTTAAACTCTACGAGCAGTACTTC; CDR3 protein: CASSPGLVKLYEQYF
D gene: TRBD1; V gene: TRBV6-5; J gene: TRBJ2-1; clone size: NA; CDR3 DNA: TGTGCCAGCAGTTACCGACAGGGTGGAGGGCAGTTCTTC; CDR3 protein: CASSYRQGGGQFF
D gene: TRBD1; V gene: TRBV30; J gene: TRBJ1-1; clone size: NA; CDR3 DNA: TGTGCCTGGAGCCCCGGGACAGCGAACACTGAAGCTTTCTTT; CDR3 protein: CAWSPGTANTEAFF
D gene: TRBD1; V gene: TRBV28; J gene: TRBJ1-5; clone size: NA; CDR3 DNA: TGTGCCAGCAGTTCTCTCGGACAGGGGAATCAGCCCCAGCATTTT; CDR3 protein: CASSSLGQGNQPQHF
D gene: TRBD1; V gene: TRBV30; J gene: TRBJ1-3; clone size: NA; CDR3 DNA: TGTGCCTGGAGACAGGGGGCAGGAAACACCATATATTTT; CDR3 protein: CAWRQGAGNTIYF
D gene: NA; V gene: TRBV5-1; J gene: TRBJ1-1; clone size: NA; CDR3 DNA: TGCGCCAGCAGCTTGAATCAGGGCACTGAAGCTTTCTTT; CDR3 protein: CASSLNQGTEAFF
D gene: NA; V gene: TRBV12-3/TRBV12-4; J gene: TRBJ2-2; clone size: NA; CDR3 DNA: TGTGCCAGCAAGCCGGGGAACACCGGGGAGCTGTTTTTT; CDR3 protein: CASKPGNTGELFF
D gene: NA; V gene: TRBV10-3; J gene: TRBJ1-1; clone size: NA; CDR3 DNA: TGTGCCATCAGTTCACAGGGAGAGACTGAAGCTTTCTTT; CDR3 protein: CAISSQGETEAFF
D gene: NA; V gene: TRBV18; J gene: TRBJ1-4; clone size: NA; CDR3 DNA: TGTGCCAGCTCACCTGGGGGCGCGTTCGAAAAACTGTTTTTT; CDR3 protein: CASSPGGAFEKLFF
D gene: TRBD2; V gene: TRBV7-3; J gene: TRBJ2-1; clone size: NA; CDR3 DNA: TGTGCCAGCAGCCGCTCTAGCGGGAGGTCTCACAATGAGCAGTTCTTC; CDR3 protein: CASSRSSGRSHNEQFF
D gene: TRBD2; V gene: TRBV14; J gene: TRBJ2-5; clone size: NA; CDR3 DNA: TGTGCCAGCAGCCAAGATCAAGCGGGAATTGAAGAGACCCAGTACTTC; CDR3 protein: CASSQDQAGIEETQYF
D gene: NA; V gene: TRBV28; J gene: TRBJ2-7; clone size: once; CDR3 DNA: TGTGCCTCCGAGAGGAGGTACGAGCAGTACTTC; CDR3 protein: CASERRYEQYF
D gene: TRBD1; V gene: TRBV9; J gene: TRBJ2-5; clone size: NA; CDR3 DNA: TGTGCCAGCAGCCCACGGGACAGGACCATCCAAGAGACCCAGTACTTC; CDR3 protein: CASSPRDRTIQETQYF
D gene: NA; V gene: TRBV9; J gene: TRBJ1-3; clone size: few; CDR3 DNA: TGTGCCAGCAGCGTAGGGCAGGAAGTTGGAAACACCATATATTTT; CDR3 protein: CASSVGQEVGNTIYF
D gene: TRBD1; V gene: TRBV15; J gene: TRBJ1-2; clone size: NA; CDR3 DNA: TGTGCCACCAGCAGAGATCCCCCAGGACAGGTTAATAACTATGGCTACACCTTC; CDR3 protein: CATSRDPPGQVNNYGYTF
D gene: NA; V gene: TRBV11-3; J gene: TRBJ1-6; clone size: NA; CDR3 DNA: TGTGCCAGCAGCCAATCTTATAGAAATTCACCCCTCCACTTT; CDR3 protein: CASSQSYRNSPLHF
D gene: TRBD2; V gene: TRBV19; J gene: TRBJ2-1; clone size: NA; CDR3 DNA: TGTGCCAGTAGTATAGGTAGCGGGTTTGTTGAGCAGTTCTTC; CDR3 protein: CASSIGSGFVEQFF
D gene: TRBD1; V gene: TRBV7-2; J gene: TRBJ2-1; clone size: NA; CDR3 DNA: TGTGCCAGCAGACCTAACAGGGGTCGCAATGAGCAGTTCTTC; CDR3 protein: CASRPNRGRNEQFF
D gene: TRBD2; V gene: TRBV6-5; J gene: TRBJ2-5; clone size: NA; CDR3 DNA: TGTGCCACCCATCCGAACCTCCTAGCGGGGTGGGACTTC; CDR3 protein: CATHPNLLAGWDF
D gene: NA; V gene: TRBV11-2; J gene: TRBJ2-6; clone size: NA; CDR3 DNA: TGTGCCAGCAGCCGCGGGCCCGCGGGGGCCAACGTCCTGACTTTC; CDR3 protein: CASSRGPAGANVLTF
D gene: NA; V gene: TRBV9; J gene: TRBJ1-2; clone size: NA; CDR3 DNA: TGTGCCAGCTTATTAATTGGGCTCCCGGGCTACACCTTC; CDR3 protein: CASLLIGLPGYTF
D gene: TRBD1; V gene: TRBV30; J gene: TRBJ1-5; clone size: NA; CDR3 DNA: TGTGCCTGGAGTCTGGGAGACAGGGGGAGCGGTCAGCCCCAGCATTTT; CDR3 protein: CAWSLGDRGSGQPQHF
D gene: NA; V gene: TRBV4-1; J gene: TRBJ2-4; clone size: once; CDR3 DNA: TGCGCCAGCAGCCACTGGGGAGCCGGAGCCAAAAACATTCAGTACTTC; CDR3 protein: CASSHWGAGAKNIQYF
D gene: NA; V gene: TRBV7-6; J gene: TRBJ2-6; clone size: once; CDR3 DNA: TGTGCCAGCAGCCTTGGGTCTTCAGGAGGGGCCAACGTCCTGACTTTC; CDR3 protein: CASSLGSSGGANVLTF
D gene: TRBD1; V gene: TRBV4-1; J gene: TRBJ1-4; clone size: NA; CDR3 DNA: TGCGCCAGCAGCCAAGATGAGGGGGCACTGGATGAAAAACTGTTTTTT; CDR3 protein: CASSQDEGALDEKLFF
D gene: TRBD2; V gene: TRBV27; J gene: TRBJ2-2; clone size: once; CDR3 DNA: TGTGCCAGCAAGCTAGCGGGAGGGGTTTACACCGGGGAGCTGTTTTTT; CDR3 protein: CASKLAGGVYTGELFF
D gene: TRBD2; V gene: TRBV7-3; J gene: TRBJ2-5; clone size: NA; CDR3 DNA: TGTGCCAGCAGCTTAAGAGGACTAGCGGAAGAAGGGGAGACCCAGTACTTC; CDR3 protein: CASSLRGLAEEGETQYF
D gene: NA; V gene: TRBV2; J gene: TRBJ2-1; clone size: NA; CDR3 DNA: TGTGCCAGCAGTGTGGACGGGAGTAGGTACAATGAGCAGTTCTTC; CDR3 protein: CASSVDGSRYNEQFF
D gene: NA; V gene: TRBV6-5; J gene: TRBJ2-2; clone size: NA; CDR3 DNA: TGTGCCAGCAGGGCAGCGAACACCGGGGAGCTGTTTTTT; CDR3 protein: CASRAANTGELFF
D gene: NA; V gene: TRBV5-6; J gene: TRBJ1-5; clone size: NA; CDR3 DNA: TGTGCCAGCAGCTTGAGGCGCGGTCAGCCCCAGCATTTT; CDR3 protein: CASSLRRGQPQHF
D gene: NA; V gene: TRBV4-1; J gene: TRBJ1-2; clone size: NA; CDR3 DNA: TGCGCCAGCAGCCAAGTTACAACGACTAACTATGGCTACACCTTC; CDR3 protein: CASSQVTTTNYGYTF
D gene: TRBD1; V gene: TRBV4-3; J gene: TRBJ1-6; clone size: NA; CDR3 DNA: TGCGCCAGCAGTGTACAGGGGAGTTCACCCCTCCACTTT; CDR3 protein: CASSVQGSSPLHF
D gene: NA; V gene: TRBV2; J gene: TRBJ1-2; clone size: NA; CDR3 DNA: TGTGCCAGCAGTGAGCGAATGACAGGCTATGGCTACACCTTC; CDR3 protein: CASSERMTGYGYTF
D gene: NA; V gene: TRBV19; J gene: TRBJ2-1; clone size: NA; CDR3 DNA: TGTGCCAGCCGCCTAAGTGGGGGCGGCAATGAGCAGTTCTTC; CDR3 protein: CASRLSGGGNEQFF
D gene: NA; V gene: TRBV5-1; J gene: TRBJ2-1; clone size: NA; CDR3 DNA: TGCGCCAGCAGCTTGGCCAGGAAAGGGCAGTTCTTC; CDR3 protein: CASSLARKGQFF
D gene: NA; V gene: TRBV5-8; J gene: TRBJ2-3; clone size: NA; CDR3 DNA: TGTGCCAGCAGCCGCCCTGTTCCGGGGGTAGTTCTTGGAGATACGCAGTATTTT; CDR3 protein: CASSRPVPGVVLGDTQYF
D gene: NA; V gene: TRBV6-5; J gene: TRBJ2-1; clone size: NA; CDR3 DNA: TGTGCCAGCAGTTGGGTCGGGGAGCAGTTCTTC; CDR3 protein: CASSWVGEQFF
D gene: TRBD2; V gene: TRBV12-5; J gene: TRBJ2-5; clone size: NA; CDR3 DNA: TGTGCTAGTGGTTTGGTAGCATTGGGGCTAGCGGGAGCGATGAAGATGGAGACCCAGTACTTC; CDR3 protein: CASGLVALGLAGAMKMETQYF
D gene: TRBD2; V gene: TRBV4-1; J gene: TRBJ2-7; clone size: NA; CDR3 DNA: TGCGCCAGCAGCCAAGGGGGACTAGCGGGAGAGGTCTACGAGCAGTACTTC; CDR3 protein: CASSQGGLAGEVYEQYF
D gene: NA; V gene: TRBV5-4; J gene: TRBJ2-5; clone size: once; CDR3 DNA: TGTGCCAGCAGCTTGGATGGTCCTCGGGAGACCCAGTACTTC; CDR3 protein: CASSLDGPRETQYF
D gene: NA; V gene: TRBV5-6; J gene: TRBJ2-7; clone size: few; CDR3 DNA: TGTGCCAGCAGCCCGGACAGCGGTGAATCTTCCTACGAGCAGTACTTC; CDR3 protein: CASSPDSGESSYEQYF